Ten or more counts support the clone carrying this T cell receptor (beta chain). Its antigen is undetermined. V was cut by 3 bases and J by 1 base, with 10 bases left in between. Looked up from germline, CDR1 is GTSNPN and CDR2 is SVGIG (reference sequence). The CDR3 extends over 14 amino acids. The sample comes from a study of early T cells in non-severe SARS-CoV-2 infection. The overall study: Investigators sequenced bulk RNA drawn from unsorted whole blood, and chains remained unpaired.

TCRdb fed the 5' RACE reads into MiXCR, producing one record per CDR3 protein. The sample has about 52,000 distinct CDR3 sequences; approximately 11% are singletons. Study-wide results and caveats: In VDJdb matching, anti-spike CD8 responses were favored while private and CD4 specificities went missing.

Sequences were obtained from whole blood. The chain couples TRBV30 to TRBJ2-4; D unclear. This receptor was obtained from an adult who was a healthcare worker with PCR-confirmed SARS-CoV-2 infection or an uninfected control (not recorded which). The CDR3 DNA follows: TGTGCCTGGAGGACTGAAGGGGCCAAAAACATTCAGTACTTC. Translation gives CAWRTEGAKNIQYF.